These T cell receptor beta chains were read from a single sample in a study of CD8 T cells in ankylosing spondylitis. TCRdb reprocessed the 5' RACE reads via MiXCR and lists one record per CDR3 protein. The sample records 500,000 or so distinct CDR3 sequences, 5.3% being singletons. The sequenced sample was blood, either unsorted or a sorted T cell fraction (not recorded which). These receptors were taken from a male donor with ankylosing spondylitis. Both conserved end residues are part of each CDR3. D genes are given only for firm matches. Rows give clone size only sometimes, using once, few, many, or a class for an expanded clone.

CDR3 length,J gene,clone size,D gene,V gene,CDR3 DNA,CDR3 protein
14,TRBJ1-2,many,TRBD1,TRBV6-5,TGTGCCAGCAGTTACGGGACAGGGGGCTATGGCTACACCTTC,CASSYGTGGYGYTF
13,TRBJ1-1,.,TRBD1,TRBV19,TGTGCCAGTAGTATTAGGGGACAGGGGGAACCTTTCTTT,CASSIRGQGEPFF
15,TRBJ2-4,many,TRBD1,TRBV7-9,TGTGCCAGCAGCCGATGGGACAGGGGAAGAGACATTCAGTACTTC,CASSRWDRGRDIQYF
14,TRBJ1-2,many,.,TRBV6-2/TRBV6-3,TGTGCCAGCAGTTCCTGGACGGGGGACTATGGCTACACCTTC,CASSSWTGDYGYTF
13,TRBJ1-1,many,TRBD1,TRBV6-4,TGTGCCAGCTCTAAGACAGGGGGAACTGAAGCTTTCTTT,CASSKTGGTEAFF
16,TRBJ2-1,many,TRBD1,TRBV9,TGTGCCAGCAGCCCGCGACTCAGGGACAGTAACAATGAGCAGTTCTTC,CASSPRLRDSNNEQFF
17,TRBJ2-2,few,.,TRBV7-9,TGTGCCAGCAGCTTACTTCGAGGGGGGGCGAACACCGGGGAGCTGTTTTTT,CASSLLRGGANTGELFF
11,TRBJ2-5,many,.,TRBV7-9,TGTGCCAGCAGCCGCTCGGAGACCCAGTACTTC,CASSRSETQYF
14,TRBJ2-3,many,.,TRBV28,TGTGCCAGCAGTAGCGGCGGGAACACAGATACGCAGTATTTT,CASSSGGNTDTQYF
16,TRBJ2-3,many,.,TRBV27,TGTGCCAGCAGTTTAGGGCAGCGAGCCCAAACAGATACGCAGTATTTT,CASSLGQRAQTDTQYF
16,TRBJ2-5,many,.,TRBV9,TGTGCCAGCAGCGTAGGTTCAGGTGGGGGAGAAGAGACCCAGTACTTC,CASSVGSGGGEETQYF
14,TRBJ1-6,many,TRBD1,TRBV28,TGTGCCAGCAGACCGGGACAGGGGGGCTCACCCCTCCACTTT,CASRPGQGGSPLHF
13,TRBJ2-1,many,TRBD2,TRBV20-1,TGCAGTGCTAGCCGGACTAGCGCCAATGAGCAGTTCTTC,CSASRTSANEQFF
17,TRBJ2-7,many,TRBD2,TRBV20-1,TGCAGTGCCAGAGATCGGACTAGCGGGCCGGGGGCCTACGAGCAGTACTTC,CSARDRTSGPGAYEQYF
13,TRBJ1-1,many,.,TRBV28,TGTGCCAGCATCTTAAACTCGGGCACTGAAGCTTTCTTT,CASILNSGTEAFF
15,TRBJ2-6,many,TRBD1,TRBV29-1,TGCAGCGTGTCCCGGGACAGCCCTGGGGCCAACGTCCTGACTTTC,CSVSRDSPGANVLTF
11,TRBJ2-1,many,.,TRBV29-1,TGCAGCTCCCCCGGGCGGGACAGGCAGTTCTTC,CSSPGRDRQFF